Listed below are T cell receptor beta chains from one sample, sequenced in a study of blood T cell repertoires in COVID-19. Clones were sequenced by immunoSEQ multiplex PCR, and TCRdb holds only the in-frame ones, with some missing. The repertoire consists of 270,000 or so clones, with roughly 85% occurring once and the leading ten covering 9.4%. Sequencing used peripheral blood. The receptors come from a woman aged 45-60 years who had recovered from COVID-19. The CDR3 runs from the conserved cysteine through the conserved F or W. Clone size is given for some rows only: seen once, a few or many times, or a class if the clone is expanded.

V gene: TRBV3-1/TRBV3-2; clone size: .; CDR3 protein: CASSQGKQGATNEKLFF
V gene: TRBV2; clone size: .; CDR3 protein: CASSEARGLPTEAFF
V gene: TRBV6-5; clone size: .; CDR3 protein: CASTRGANTEAFF
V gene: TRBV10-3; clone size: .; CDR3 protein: CAISAGQWTNYGYTF
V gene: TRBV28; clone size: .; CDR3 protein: CASRSSGGTNEKLFF
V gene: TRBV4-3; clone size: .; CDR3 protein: CASSEGTLAWEQFF
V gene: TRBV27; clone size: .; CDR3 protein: CASSLEGQPSYEQYF
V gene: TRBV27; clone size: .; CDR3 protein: CASSPVIQETQYF
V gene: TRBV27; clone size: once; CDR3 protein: CASRKPGDYSNQPQHF
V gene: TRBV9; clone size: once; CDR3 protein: CASSVTPEGAETQYF
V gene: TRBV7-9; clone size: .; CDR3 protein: CASSPRATNSPLHF
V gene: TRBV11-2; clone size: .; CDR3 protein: CASSLSFQGTGTSPLHF
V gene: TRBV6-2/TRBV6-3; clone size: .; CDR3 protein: CASSYTGHANYGYTF
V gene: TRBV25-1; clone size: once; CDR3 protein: CASAAVFEAFF
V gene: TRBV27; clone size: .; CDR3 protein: CASGHSDYLSGDEQFF
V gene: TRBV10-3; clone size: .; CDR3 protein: CAISHSEDTQYF
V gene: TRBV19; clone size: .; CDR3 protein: CASSTSGGPLFEQYF
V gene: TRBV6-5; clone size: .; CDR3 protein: CASSYVAGGPYEQYF
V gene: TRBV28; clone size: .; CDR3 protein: CASSPTGGVQNIQYF
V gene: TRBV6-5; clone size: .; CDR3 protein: CASSSGTGNLYEQYF
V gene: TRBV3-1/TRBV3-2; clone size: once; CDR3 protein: CASSPPLVGVPGEQYF
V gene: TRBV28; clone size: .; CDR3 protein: CASSPRTGPYGYTF
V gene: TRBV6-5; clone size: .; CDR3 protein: CASSHGGNANEQFF
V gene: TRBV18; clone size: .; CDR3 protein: CASSSPGIAGLHEQFF
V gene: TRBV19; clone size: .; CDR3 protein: CASSEGQGGGQPQHF
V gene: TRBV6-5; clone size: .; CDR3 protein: CASRPTGREAFF
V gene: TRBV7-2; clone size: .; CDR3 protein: CASSPDRGSYEKLFF
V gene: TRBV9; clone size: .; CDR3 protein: CASSGQGLNTEAFF
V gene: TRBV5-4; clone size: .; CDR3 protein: CASSLAAGGPYEQFF
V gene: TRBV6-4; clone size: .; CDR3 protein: CASRLERDTGELFF
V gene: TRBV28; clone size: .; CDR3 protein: CASSLAAASGSTDTQYF
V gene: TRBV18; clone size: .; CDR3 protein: CASSPSISTIGSGANVLTF
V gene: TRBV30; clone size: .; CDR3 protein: CAWTTGGGFSYEQYF
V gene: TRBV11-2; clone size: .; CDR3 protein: CASSFGEDTQYF
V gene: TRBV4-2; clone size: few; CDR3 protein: CASSLGQGAGIGDTQYF
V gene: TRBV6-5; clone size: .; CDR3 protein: CASSLDRANQPQHF
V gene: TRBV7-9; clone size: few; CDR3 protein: CASSFLSSSGMGNEQFF
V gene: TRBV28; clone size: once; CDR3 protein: CASSVSGTSGKNEQYF
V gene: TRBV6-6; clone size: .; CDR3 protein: CACTSGSEQFF
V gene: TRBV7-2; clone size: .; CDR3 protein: CASRRQGVDEQYF
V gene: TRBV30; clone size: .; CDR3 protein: CAWSGDYPYEQYF